This T cell receptor (beta chain) is from a study of T cell changes during pregnancy in multiple sclerosis. Germline V CDR1 and CDR2: LNHDA, SQIVND (reference sequence). CDR3 length equals 13 residues. Clones were sequenced by immunoSEQ multiplex PCR, and TCRdb holds only the in-frame ones, with some missing. The sample consists of around 80,000 clones, 94% of them appearing once. This clonotype originated in a female donor in good health, enrolled as a control in a pregnancy study. This specimen consisted of peripheral blood, obtained in the second trimester of pregnancy. V and J are TRBV19 and TRBJ2-1; 8 bases are shared with TRBD2. The CDR3 bases are TGTGCTACCACCAGCGGGAGAACGGTTGAGCAGTTCTTC. It encodes CATTSGRTVEQFF.